These 5 T cell receptor beta chains originate from one sample sequenced in a study of T cells expressing NK-cell markers. TCRdb reanalyzed the 5' RACE reads, giving one entry per CDR3 protein sequence and no DNA. The repertoire table contains some 390,000 distinct CDR3 sequences. Sequenced: blood T cells: a sorted CD56 or NKG2C T cell subset, CD4+ or CD8+ T cells, or bulk PBMC T cells (not recorded which). The receptors were gathered from a woman aged 45-65 years in good health.

The V call is TRBV20-1, the J call TRBJ2-1; TCRdb's D gene call, TRBD2, goes unchecked for lack of DNA. Germline V CDR1 and CDR2: DFQATT, SNEGSKA (reference sequence). The CDR3 runs to 16 residues. CDR3 protein: CSASGDYRSSYNEQFF.

This chain links TRBV29-1 with TRBJ2-7; TCRdb returns TRBD2, unconfirmable since there is no DNA. Germline CDR1 and CDR2: SQVTM and ANQGSEA. The CDR3 sequence is 14 residues long. The chain's CDR3 is CSVATRLADYEQYF.

The chain couples TRBV6-5 to TRBJ1-6; TCRdb designates TRBD1, a call that cannot be tested without DNA. The CDR3 has 15 amino acids. Germline V gene lookup returns CDR1 MNHEY and CDR2 SVGAGI. The CDR3: CASSFVETANSPLHF.

This sequence joins TRBV12-3 or TRBV12-4 and TRBJ2-2; TCRdb picks TRBD1, but there is no DNA to check that call. The CDR3 has 14 amino acids. CDR3 amino acids: CASNKPGAAGELFF.

This chain uses TRBV11-3 with TRBJ2-1; without DNA, the TCRdb call of TRBD2 cannot be checked. CDR1 SGHNT and CDR2 YENEEA come from the germline V gene. CDR3 size: 17 residues. The CDR3 sequence: CASSLDQMGLALIEQFF.